This T cell receptor beta chain is from a study of early T cells in non-severe SARS-CoV-2 infection. This CDR3 contains 16 residues. Germline V lookup: CDR1 MNHNS, CDR2 SASEGT. V lost 0 bases and J lost 4, with 10 bases in between. This clonotype was counted many times. TCRdb re-analysed the 5' RACE reads in MiXCR, keeping a single row per CDR3 protein. The repertoire holds around 80,000 distinct CDR3 sequences, with approximately 13% as singletons. The chain is built from TRBV6-1 and TRBJ1-6, with a tentative D call TRBD1 (6 bases). Sequencing was performed on whole blood. This receptor was taken from an adult who was a healthcare worker with PCR-confirmed SARS-CoV-2 infection or an uninfected control (not recorded which). Here the CDR3 reads CASSEAAGAYNSPLHF. CDR3 in DNA: TGTGCCAGCAGTGAAGCGGCAGGGGCTTATAATTCACCCCTCCACTTT.